A selection of T cell receptor beta chains follows, all from one sample in a study of T-cell reconstitution after alpha-beta-depleted transplantation in children. TCRdb analysed the PCR reads with MiXCR anew, one entry per CDR3 protein. The table lists about 460,000 distinct CDR3 sequences, around an eighth of them singletons. Material: PBMCs from the stem cell graft donor, obtained from the stem cell graft. The receptors stem from a human donor who donated a stem cell graft to a child with combined immunodeficiency. CDR3s leave out the opening cysteine and the closing phenylalanine or tryptophan.

j_call v_call cdr3_aa
TRBJ2-1 TRBV24-1 ATSDQLRHEQF
TRBJ2-1 TRBV4-3 ASSQEPIYNEQF
TRBJ1-1 TRBV5-5 ASSSRTGGLNTEAF
TRBJ2-3 TRBV15 ATSREGIGTQY
TRBJ1-5 TRBV6-2/TRBV6-3 AKILGGGQPQH
TRBJ2-2 TRBV12-3/TRBV12-4 ASSKGLALNTGELF
TRBJ2-3 TRBV4-2 ASSPAQGTTDTQY
TRBJ2-5 TRBV18 ASSPSSPQETQY
TRBJ2-3 TRBV3-1 ASSLYGGAVDTQY
TRBJ2-5 TRBV12-3/TRBV12-4 ASSRNNPFQETQY
TRBJ2-1 TRBV12-3/TRBV12-4 ASIPRDRENHEQF